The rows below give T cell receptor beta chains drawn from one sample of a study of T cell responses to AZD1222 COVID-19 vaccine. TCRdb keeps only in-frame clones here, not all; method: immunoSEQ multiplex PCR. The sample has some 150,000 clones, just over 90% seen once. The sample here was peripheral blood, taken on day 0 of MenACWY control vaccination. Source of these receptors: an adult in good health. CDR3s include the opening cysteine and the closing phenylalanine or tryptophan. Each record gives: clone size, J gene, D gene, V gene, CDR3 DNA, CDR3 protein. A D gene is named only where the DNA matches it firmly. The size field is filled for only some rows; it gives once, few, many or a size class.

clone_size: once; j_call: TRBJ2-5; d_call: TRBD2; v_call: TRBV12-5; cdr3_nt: TGTGCTAGTGGTTTGGCCCAGACTAGCGGGGGGGCCGGTATAAGAGAGACCCAGTACTTC; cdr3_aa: CASGLAQTSGGAGIRETQYF
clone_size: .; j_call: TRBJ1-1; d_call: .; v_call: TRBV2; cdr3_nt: TGTGCCAGTAAAAGGGGAATGAACACTGAAGCTTTCTTT; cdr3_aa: CASKRGMNTEAFF
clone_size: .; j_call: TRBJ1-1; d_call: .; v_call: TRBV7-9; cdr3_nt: TGTGCCAGCAAACGTTTTGGGGGTATGGACACTGAAGCTTTCTTT; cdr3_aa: CASKRFGGMDTEAFF
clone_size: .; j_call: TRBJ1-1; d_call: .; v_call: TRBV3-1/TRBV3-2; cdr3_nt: TGTGCCAGCAGCCAACTTCTGAACACTGAAGCTTTCTTT; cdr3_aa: CASSQLLNTEAFF
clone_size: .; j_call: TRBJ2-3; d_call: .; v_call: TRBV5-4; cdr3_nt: TGTGCCAGCAGCTTTGGGTTGGCGGATAGCACAGATACGCAGTATTTT; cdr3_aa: CASSFGLADSTDTQYF
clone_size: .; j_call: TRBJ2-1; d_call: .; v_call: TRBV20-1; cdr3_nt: TGCAGTGCTAGAGGAGGGAGCAAGCAGTTCTTC; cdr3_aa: CSARGGSKQFF
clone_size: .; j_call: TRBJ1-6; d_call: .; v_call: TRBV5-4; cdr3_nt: TGTGCCAGCAGCTTGGGCCAGACTTATAATTCACCCCTCCACTTT; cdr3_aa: CASSLGQTYNSPLHF
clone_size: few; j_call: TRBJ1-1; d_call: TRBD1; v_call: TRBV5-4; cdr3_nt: TGTGCCAGCAGCGACGTGCAGGGGGGGATCACTTTCTTT; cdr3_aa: CASSDVQGGITFF
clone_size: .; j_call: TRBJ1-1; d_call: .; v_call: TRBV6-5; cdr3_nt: TGTGCCAGCAGTTACGAGTTGAACACTGAAGCTTTCTTT; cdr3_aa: CASSYELNTEAFF
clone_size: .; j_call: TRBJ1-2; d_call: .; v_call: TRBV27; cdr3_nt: TGTGCCAGCAGACCCCGTGACAGGCCCGAGTTTGGCTACACCTTC; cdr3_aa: CASRPRDRPEFGYTF
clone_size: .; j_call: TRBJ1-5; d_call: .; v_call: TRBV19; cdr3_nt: TGTGCCAGTAGCTCCCTGCGGAGTCAGCCCCAGCATTTT; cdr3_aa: CASSSLRSQPQHF
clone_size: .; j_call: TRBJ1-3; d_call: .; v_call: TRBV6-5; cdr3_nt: TGTGCCAGCAGTTACGTAAGAGACTCTGGAAACACCATATATTTT; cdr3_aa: CASSYVRDSGNTIYF
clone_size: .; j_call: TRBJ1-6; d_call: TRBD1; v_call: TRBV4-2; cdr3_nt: TGTGCCAGCAGCCAAGAAGGCAGGGGGAATTCACCCCTCCACTTT; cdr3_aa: CASSQEGRGNSPLHF
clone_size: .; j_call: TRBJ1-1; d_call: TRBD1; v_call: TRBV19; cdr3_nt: TGTGCCAGTAGCCAAATTACAGGGGTGACTGAAGCTTTCTTT; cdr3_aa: CASSQITGVTEAFF
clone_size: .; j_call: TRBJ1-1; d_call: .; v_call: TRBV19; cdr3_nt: TGTGCCAGTAGTATAAAATGGGGTAGGGAAGCTTTCTTT; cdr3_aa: CASSIKWGREAFF
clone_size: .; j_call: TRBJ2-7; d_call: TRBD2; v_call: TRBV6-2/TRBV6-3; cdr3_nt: TGTGCCAGCAGTTACCCGGGACTAGCGGGAGAGTTAATGCGGGCCTACGAGCAGTACTTC; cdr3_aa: CASSYPGLAGELMRAYEQYF
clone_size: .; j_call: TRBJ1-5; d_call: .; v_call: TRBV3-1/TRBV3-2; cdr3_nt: TGTGCCAGCAGCCTGAATATGGGTCAGCCCCAGCATTTT; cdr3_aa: CASSLNMGQPQHF
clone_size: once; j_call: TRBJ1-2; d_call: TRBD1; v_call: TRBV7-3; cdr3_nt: TGTGCCAGCAGCATCACCGGGACAGAGGGCTACACCTTC; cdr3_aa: CASSITGTEGYTF
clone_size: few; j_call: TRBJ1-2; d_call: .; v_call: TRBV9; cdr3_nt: TGTGCCAGCAGCCAAAATTCCGGCTACACCTTC; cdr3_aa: CASSQNSGYTF
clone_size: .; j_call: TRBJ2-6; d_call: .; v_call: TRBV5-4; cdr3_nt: TGTGCCAGCAGCTTTGGGTGGTCTGGGGCCAACGTCCTGACTTTC; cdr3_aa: CASSFGWSGANVLTF
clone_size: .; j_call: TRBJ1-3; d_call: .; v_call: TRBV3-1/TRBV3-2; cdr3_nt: TGTGCCAGCAGCCAAGATCCTTCGCGCTCTGGAAACACCATATATTTT; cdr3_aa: CASSQDPSRSGNTIYF
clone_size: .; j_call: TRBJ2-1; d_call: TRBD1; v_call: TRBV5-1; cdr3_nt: TGCGCCAGTACTTACCCCGGACAGGGGGCGAATGAGCAGTTCTTC; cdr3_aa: CASTYPGQGANEQFF
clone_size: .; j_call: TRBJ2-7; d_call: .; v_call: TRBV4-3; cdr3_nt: TGCGCCAGCAGCCAACAAGTGGCGTCATCCTACGAGCAGTACTTC; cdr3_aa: CASSQQVASSYEQYF
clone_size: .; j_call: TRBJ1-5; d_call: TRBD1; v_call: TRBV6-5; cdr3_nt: TGTGCCAGCAGGACAGGGGCCGCAATTCAGCCCCAGCATTTT; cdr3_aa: CASRTGAAIQPQHF
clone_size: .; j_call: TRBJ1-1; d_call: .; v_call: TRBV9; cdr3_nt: TGTGCCAGCAGCAAAGGGAACAGGGACACTGAAGCCTTCTTT; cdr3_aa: CASSKGNRDTEAFF
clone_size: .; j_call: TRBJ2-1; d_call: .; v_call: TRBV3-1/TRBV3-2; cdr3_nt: TGTGCCAGCAGCCAATTTCTAGCAAATGAGCAGTTCTTC; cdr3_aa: CASSQFLANEQFF
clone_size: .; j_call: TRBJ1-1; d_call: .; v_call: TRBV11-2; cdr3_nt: TGTGCCAGCAGCTTGAGTGGCACTGAAGCTTTCTTT; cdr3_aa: CASSLSGTEAFF